The rows below give T cell receptor beta chains drawn from one sample of a study of blood T cells in healthy people across ages. Via MiXCR, TCRdb re-called the 5' RACE reads, giving one row per CDR3 protein. The data hold around 1,800,000 distinct CDR3 sequences, with more than 35% observed a single time. Input material: blood. These receptors all come from a human donor in good health. CDR3s include the opening cysteine and the closing phenylalanine or tryptophan. D genes are given only for firm matches. Expanded clones get a size class; other rows say once, few or many, or leave the size out.

D	V	J	size	length	CDR3	DNA
-	TRBV4-3	TRBJ1-4	-	17	CASSQGRGRGGGLKLFF	TGCGCCAGCAGCCAAGGTCGAGGCAGGGGCGGGGGCCTAAAACTGTTTTTT
TRBD1	TRBV20-1	TRBJ1-2	-	18	CSARVRDRGVISRDGYTF	TGCAGTGCTAGAGTGCGGGACAGGGGCGTCATAAGTCGTGATGGCTACACCTTC
-	TRBV11-2	TRBJ2-7	few	16	CASSSRGKAGGYEQYF	TGTGCCAGCAGCTCTCGGGGGAAGGCTGGAGGCTACGAGCAGTACTTC
TRBD2	TRBV4-3	TRBJ2-7	few	15	CASSQELADPYEQYF	TGCGCCAGCAGCCAAGAACTAGCGGATCCCTACGAGCAGTACTTC
-	TRBV9	TRBJ1-4	-	14	CASSAGTPNEKLFF	TGTGCCAGCAGCGCCGGGACACCGAATGAAAAACTGTTTTTT
-	TRBV5-1	TRBJ2-1	-	14	CASSLTGLSNEQFF	TGCGCCAGCAGCTTGACGGGGCTGTCAAATGAGCAGTTCTTC
-	TRBV20-1	TRBJ1-4	-	13	CSAGGPREEKLFF	TGCAGTGCCGGCGGCCCCCGGGAAGAAAAACTGTTTTTT
-	TRBV25-1	TRBJ2-3	-	15	CASSEPGSLRDTQYF	TGTGCCAGCAGTGAACCGGGTTCCCTTCGAGATACGCAGTATTTT
-	TRBV29-1	TRBJ2-7	-	15	CSVSDTGGGYYEQYF	TGCAGCGTCAGCGATACAGGTGGAGGTTACTACGAGCAGTACTTC
-	TRBV7-2	TRBJ1-1	-	14	CASSLVRGVAEAFF	TGTGCCAGCAGCTTAGTGAGGGGGGTGGCTGAAGCTTTCTTT
-	TRBV27	TRBJ2-3	-	15	CPNPLGLPSTDTQYF	TGTCCCAACCCGCTAGGGCTACCTAGCACAGATACGCAGTATTTT
-	TRBV7-8	TRBJ1-2	few	19	CASSLLSGGGRDRASGYTF	TGTGCCAGCAGCTTATTGTCAGGTGGTGGTAGAGATCGGGCCTCTGGCTACACCTTC
-	TRBV13	TRBJ1-6	-	14	CASTYGEGVSPLHF	TGTGCCAGCACCTACGGGGAGGGGGTCTCACCCCTCCACTTT
-	TRBV7-8	TRBJ2-1	few	13	CASSLRSVAEQFF	TGTGCCAGCAGCTTAAGGTCTGTAGCTGAGCAGTTCTTC
-	TRBV4-1	TRBJ1-2	once	15	CASSQEEMPDYGYTF	TGCGCCAGCAGCCAAGAGGAGATGCCGGACTATGGCTACACCTTC
-	TRBV7-2	TRBJ2-5	many	13	CASSLVGTETQYF	TGTGCCAGCAGCTTAGTTGGAACCGAGACCCAGTACTTC
TRBD1	TRBV24-1	TRBJ1-1	-	11	CATSRQGEAFF	TGTGCCACCAGCCGACAGGGGGAAGCTTTCTTT
TRBD2	TRBV12-3/TRBV12-4	TRBJ2-1	-	16	CASSAVGGGSYNEQFF	TGTGCCAGCAGTGCCGTTGGGGGGGGCTCCTACAATGAGCAGTTCTTC
TRBD1	TRBV24-1	TRBJ1-5	-	13	CATSRQGDQPQHF	TGTGCCACCAGTAGACAGGGGGATCAGCCCCAGCATTTT
TRBD2	TRBV7-2	TRBJ2-7	few	17	CASSPQLAGGPPYEQYF	TGTGCCAGCAGCCCCCAGCTAGCGGGGGGGCCCCCCTACGAGCAGTACTTC
-	TRBV20-1	TRBJ1-2	-	15	CSATVVGEGFRGYTF	TGCAGTGCTACAGTAGTGGGGGAAGGCTTCCGTGGCTACACCTTC
-	TRBV4-3	TRBJ1-1	-	15	CASSQGLRGNTEAFF	TGCGCCAGCAGCCAAGGTCTTAGAGGGAACACTGAAGCTTTCTTT
-	TRBV7-2	TRBJ1-5	-	13	CASADPLINPQHF	TGTGCCAGCGCGGACCCTCTTATCAACCCCCAGCATTTT
TRBD1	TRBV6-6	TRBJ2-7	-	17	CASSYSLRQGSPHEQYF	TGTGCCAGCAGTTACTCCCTTCGACAGGGTTCACCCCACGAGCAGTACTTC
-	TRBV5-4	TRBJ2-1	-	18	CASSSRVPRAEGGGEQFF	TGTGCCAGCAGCTCGCGAGTGCCTCGAGCGGAGGGGGGTGGTGAGCAGTTCTTC
TRBD1	TRBV12-3/TRBV12-4	TRBJ1-1	once	14	CASGRDREFKEAFF	TGTGCCAGCGGCCGGGACAGGGAGTTTAAGGAAGCTTTCTTT
TRBD2	TRBV20-1	TRBJ2-1	few	13	CSAERTSGPPPFF	TGCAGTGCCGAGAGGACTAGCGGGCCCCCACCGTTCTTC
-	TRBV19	TRBJ2-3	-	14	CASSIRRGIDTQYF	TGTGCCAGTAGTATACGGCGGGGCATAGATACGCAGTATTTT
-	TRBV6-5	TRBJ2-5	few	14	CASSYSVGGQTQYF	TGTGCCAGCAGTTACTCGGTGGGAGGCCAGACCCAGTACTTC
TRBD2	TRBV4-3	TRBJ2-1	-	15	CASSQGTSGSYEQFF	TGCGCCAGCAGCCAAGGTACTAGCGGCTCCTACGAGCAGTTCTTC
TRBD2	TRBV7-2	TRBJ2-1	few	16	CASSKRTSGAYNEQFF	TGTGCCAGCAGCAAGAGGACTAGCGGGGCCTACAATGAGCAGTTCTTC
-	TRBV11-2	TRBJ2-5	few	13	CASSSIGQETQYF	TGTGCCAGCAGCTCAATAGGTCAAGAGACCCAGTACTTC
-	TRBV11-2	TRBJ2-3	few	18	CASSLNFGVVTARNTQYF	TGTGCCAGCAGCTTAAATTTTGGGGTTGTGACAGCAAGAAATACGCAGTATTTT
TRBD1	TRBV5-1	TRBJ2-7	-	16	CASSPKDRAGSYEQYF	TGCGCCAGCAGCCCCAAAGACAGGGCGGGCTCCTACGAGCAGTACTTC
-	TRBV24-1	TRBJ2-1	few	11	CATSDNREQFF	TGTGCCACCAGTGATAACCGGGAGCAGTTCTTC
TRBD1	TRBV11-3	TRBJ2-7	-	14	CASSLLTGGYEQYF	TGTGCCAGCAGCCTCCTGACAGGGGGCTACGAGCAGTACTTC
-	TRBV7-2	TRBJ2-7	-	14	CANSSVDRWNEQYF	TGTGCCAACAGCTCGGTGGACAGATGGAACGAGCAGTACTTC
-	TRBV10-3	TRBJ2-1	-	14	CAITAAGLNSEQFF	TGTGCCATAACCGCAGCAGGGCTTAATTCCGAGCAGTTCTTC
TRBD2	TRBV20-1	TRBJ2-5	few	14	CSAHDSGGSETQYF	TGCAGTGCTCATGATAGCGGGGGGTCGGAGACCCAGTACTTC
-	TRBV15	TRBJ2-1	-	15	CATSRVPTTYAEQFF	TGTGCCACCAGCAGAGTTCCGACTACCTACGCGGAGCAGTTCTTC
-	TRBV12-3/TRBV12-4	TRBJ2-7	few	14	CASRKMGQTYEQYF	TGTGCCAGCAGAAAAATGGGGCAGACCTACGAGCAGTACTTC
TRBD2	TRBV20-1	TRBJ2-7	few	12	CSVTSGAYEQYF	TGCAGTGTAACTAGCGGGGCCTACGAGCAGTACTTC
-	TRBV27	TRBJ2-4	-	13	CASSLSSVTWQYF	TGTGCCAGCAGTTTATCCAGCGTCACTTGGCAGTACTTC
-	TRBV2	TRBJ1-5	-	14	CASSVLGADQPQHF	TGTGCCAGCAGTGTTTTGGGAGCAGATCAGCCCCAGCATTTT
-	TRBV5-6	TRBJ2-3	many	13	CASSPWGTDTQYF	TGCGCCAGCAGCCCCTGGGGGACAGATACGCAGTATTTT
-	TRBV20-1	TRBJ2-3	few	17	CSARGGRRGAHPDTQYF	TGCAGTGCTAGAGGGGGAAGAAGGGGGGCTCATCCAGATACGCAGTATTTT
-	TRBV13	TRBJ2-3	-	17	CASSQTKLGGDVDTQYF	TGTGCCAGCAGCCAAACGAAACTGGGGGGCGACGTAGATACGCAGTATTTT
-	TRBV11-2	TRBJ2-5	few	17	CASSLVGQGPGQETQYF	TGTGCCAGCAGCTTAGTGGGGCAGGGGCCCGGTCAAGAGACCCAGTACTTC
-	TRBV7-6	TRBJ1-6	-	15	CASSAGLSINSPLHF	TGTGCCAGCAGCGCAGGACTGTCCATCAATTCACCCCTCCACTTT
TRBD1	TRBV5-1	TRBJ1-2	-	16	CASSSPTRTGGDGYTF	TGCGCCAGCAGCTCACCAACTAGGACAGGGGGCGATGGCTACACCTTC
-	TRBV7-2	TRBJ2-5	-	15	CASSLGYGERETQYF	TGTGCCAGCAGCTTAGGGTACGGGGAGAGAGAGACCCAGTACTTC
TRBD2	TRBV20-1	TRBJ2-1	-	16	CSARDLASGGSRVQFF	TGCAGTGCTAGAGATCTCGCTAGCGGGGGGTCGCGGGTGCAGTTCTTC
-	TRBV27	TRBJ2-1	few	13	CASSGGPDNEQFF	TGTGCCAGCAGCGGTGGACCAGACAATGAGCAGTTCTTC
TRBD1	TRBV11-2	TRBJ1-2	-	15	CASSLETGTGYGYTF	TGTGCCAGCAGCTTAGAAACGGGGACAGGGTATGGCTACACCTTC
TRBD1	TRBV4-1	TRBJ2-1	-	15	CASSRSRDRVNEQFF	TGCGCCAGCAGCCGCTCCCGGGACAGGGTGAATGAGCAGTTCTTC